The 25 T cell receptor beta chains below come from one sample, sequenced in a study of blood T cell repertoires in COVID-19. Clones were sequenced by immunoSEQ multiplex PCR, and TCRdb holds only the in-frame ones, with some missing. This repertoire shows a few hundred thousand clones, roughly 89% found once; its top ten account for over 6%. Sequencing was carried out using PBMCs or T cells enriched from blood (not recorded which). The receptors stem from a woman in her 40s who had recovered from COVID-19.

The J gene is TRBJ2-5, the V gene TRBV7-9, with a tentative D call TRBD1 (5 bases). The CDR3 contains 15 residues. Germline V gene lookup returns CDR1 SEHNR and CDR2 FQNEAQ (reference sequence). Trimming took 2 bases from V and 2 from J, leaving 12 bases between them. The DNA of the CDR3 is TGTGCCAGCAGCTTACACGCAGGGCTACAAGAGACCCAGTACTTC. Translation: CASSLHAGLQETQYF.

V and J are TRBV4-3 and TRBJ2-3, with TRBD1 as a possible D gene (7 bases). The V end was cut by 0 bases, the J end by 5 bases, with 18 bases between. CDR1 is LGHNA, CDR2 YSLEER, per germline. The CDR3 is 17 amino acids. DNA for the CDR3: TGCGCCAGCAGCCAAGAGGAGGGGGCGCTTAAGGGAGATACGCAGTATTTT. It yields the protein CASSQEEGALKGDTQYF.

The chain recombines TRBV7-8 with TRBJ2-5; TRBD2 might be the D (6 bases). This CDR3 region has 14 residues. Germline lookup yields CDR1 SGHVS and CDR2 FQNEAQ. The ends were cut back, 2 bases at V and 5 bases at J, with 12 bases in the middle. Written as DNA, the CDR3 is TGTGCCAGCAGCTTATCCGGGAGTATGGAGACCCAGTACTTC. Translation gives CASSLSGSMETQYF.

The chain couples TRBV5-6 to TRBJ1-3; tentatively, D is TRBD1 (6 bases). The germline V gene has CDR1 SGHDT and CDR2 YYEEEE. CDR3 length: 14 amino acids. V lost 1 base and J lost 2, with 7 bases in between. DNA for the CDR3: TGTGCCAGCAGCTTGCAGGGGACTGGAAACACCATATATTTT. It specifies CASSLQGTGNTIYF.

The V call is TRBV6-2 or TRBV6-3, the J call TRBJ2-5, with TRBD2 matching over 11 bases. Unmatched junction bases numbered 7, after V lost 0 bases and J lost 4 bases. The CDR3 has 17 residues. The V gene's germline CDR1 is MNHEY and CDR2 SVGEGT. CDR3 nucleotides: TGTGCCAGCAGTTACTCGTTCTTAGCGGGAGGGCGAGAGACCCAGTACTTC. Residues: CASSYSFLAGGRETQYF.

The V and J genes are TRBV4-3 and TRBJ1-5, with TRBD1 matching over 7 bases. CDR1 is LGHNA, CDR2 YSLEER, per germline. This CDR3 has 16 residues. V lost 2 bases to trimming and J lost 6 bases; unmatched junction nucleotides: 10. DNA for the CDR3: TGCGCCAGCAGCCAACGCTGGGGGACAGACGGTCAGCCCCAGCATTTT. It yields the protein CASSQRWGTDGQPQHF.

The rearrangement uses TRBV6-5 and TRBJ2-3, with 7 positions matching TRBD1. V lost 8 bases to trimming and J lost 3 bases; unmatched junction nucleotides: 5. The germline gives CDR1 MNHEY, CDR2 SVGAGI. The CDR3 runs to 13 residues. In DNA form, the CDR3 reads TGTGCCAGCCGGGACAGAGTAACAGATACGCAGTATTTT. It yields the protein CASRDRVTDTQYF.

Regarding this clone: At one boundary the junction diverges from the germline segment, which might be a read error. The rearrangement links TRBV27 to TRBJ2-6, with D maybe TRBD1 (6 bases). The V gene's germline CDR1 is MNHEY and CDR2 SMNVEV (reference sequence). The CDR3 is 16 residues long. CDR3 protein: CASCLGAPPGANVLTF. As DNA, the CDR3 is TGTGCCAGCTGTTTGGGGGCGCCCCCTGGGGCCAACGTCCTGACTTTC. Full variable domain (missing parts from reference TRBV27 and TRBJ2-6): EAQVTQNPRYLITVTGKKLTVTCSQNMNHEYMSWYRQDPGLGLRQIYYSMNVEVTDKGDVPEGYKVSRKEKRNFPLILESPSPNQTSLYFCASCLGAPPGANVLTFGAGSRLTVL.

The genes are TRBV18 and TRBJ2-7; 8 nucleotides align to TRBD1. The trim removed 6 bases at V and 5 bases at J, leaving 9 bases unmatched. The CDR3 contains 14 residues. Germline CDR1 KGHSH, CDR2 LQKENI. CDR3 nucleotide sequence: TGTGCCAGCTCCCCGGACAGGGATATCGACGAGCAGTACTTC. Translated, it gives CASSPDRDIDEQYF.

CDR3 nucleotide sequence: TGTGCCATCAGTGAGCGGGGGGGAAGGAACACTGAAGCTTTCTTT. Encoded protein: CAISERGGRNTEAFF. The rearrangement uses TRBV10-3 and TRBJ1-1; perhaps TRBD1 as D (5 bases). The V gene's germline CDR1 is ENHRY and CDR2 SYGVKD. Trimming removed 2 bases from V and 1 base from J, with 11 bases in between. This CDR3 region has 15 residues.

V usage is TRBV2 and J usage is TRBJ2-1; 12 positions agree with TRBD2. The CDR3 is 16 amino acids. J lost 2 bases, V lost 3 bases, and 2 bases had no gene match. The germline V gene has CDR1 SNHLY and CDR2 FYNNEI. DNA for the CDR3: TGTGCCAGCAGTGAGACTAGCGGGAGCGCCTACAATGAGCAGTTCTTC. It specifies CASSETSGSAYNEQFF.

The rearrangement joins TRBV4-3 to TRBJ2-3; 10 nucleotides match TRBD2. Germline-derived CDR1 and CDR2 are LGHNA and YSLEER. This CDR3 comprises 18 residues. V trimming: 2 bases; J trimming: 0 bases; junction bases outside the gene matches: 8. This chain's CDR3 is CASSQQGGLAASTDTQYF. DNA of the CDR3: TGCGCCAGCAGCCAACAAGGAGGACTAGCGGCTAGCACAGATACGCAGTATTTT.

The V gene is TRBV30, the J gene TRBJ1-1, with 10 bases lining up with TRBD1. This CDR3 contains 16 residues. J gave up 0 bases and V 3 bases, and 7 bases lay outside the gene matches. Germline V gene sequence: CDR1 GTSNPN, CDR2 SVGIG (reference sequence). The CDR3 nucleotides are TGTGCCTGGAGAACCCGGGACAGGGGCATGAACACTGAAGCTTTCTTT. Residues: CAWRTRDRGMNTEAFF.

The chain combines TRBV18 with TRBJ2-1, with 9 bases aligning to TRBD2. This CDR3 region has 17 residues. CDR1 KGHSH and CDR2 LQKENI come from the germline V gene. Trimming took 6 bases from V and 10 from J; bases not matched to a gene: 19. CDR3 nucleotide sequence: TGTGCCAGCTCCCGTATGAATACTAGCGGGCTAGTTCGGGAGCAGTTCTTC. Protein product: CASSRMNTSGLVREQFF.

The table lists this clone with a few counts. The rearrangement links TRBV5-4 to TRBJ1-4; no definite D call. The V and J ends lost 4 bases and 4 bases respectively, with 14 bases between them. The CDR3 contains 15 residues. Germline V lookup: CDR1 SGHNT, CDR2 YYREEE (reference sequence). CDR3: CASSVGGHNNEKLFF. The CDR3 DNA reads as TGTGCCAGCAGCGTGGGTGGGCATAATAATGAAAAACTGTTTTTT.

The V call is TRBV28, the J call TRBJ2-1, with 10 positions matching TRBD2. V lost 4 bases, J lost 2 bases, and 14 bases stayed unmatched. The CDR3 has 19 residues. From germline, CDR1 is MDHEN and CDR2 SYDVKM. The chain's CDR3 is CASSSLLDLLAGAYNEQFF. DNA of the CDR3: TGTGCCAGCAGTTCACTATTGGACCTCCTAGCGGGAGCCTACAATGAGCAGTTCTTC.

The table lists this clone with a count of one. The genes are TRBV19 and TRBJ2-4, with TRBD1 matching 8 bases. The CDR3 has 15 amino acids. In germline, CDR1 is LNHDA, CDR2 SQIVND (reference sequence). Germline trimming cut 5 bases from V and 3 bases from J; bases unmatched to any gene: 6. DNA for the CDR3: TGTGCCAGTAGTGAACAGGGGGAGGACAAAAACATTCAGTACTTC. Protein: CASSEQGEDKNIQYF.

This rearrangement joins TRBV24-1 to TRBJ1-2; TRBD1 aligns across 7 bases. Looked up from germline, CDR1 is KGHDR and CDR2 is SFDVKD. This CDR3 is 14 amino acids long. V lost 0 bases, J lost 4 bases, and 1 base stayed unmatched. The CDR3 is CATSDLRQGYGYTF. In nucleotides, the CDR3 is TGTGCCACCAGTGATTTGCGACAGGGCTATGGCTACACCTTC.

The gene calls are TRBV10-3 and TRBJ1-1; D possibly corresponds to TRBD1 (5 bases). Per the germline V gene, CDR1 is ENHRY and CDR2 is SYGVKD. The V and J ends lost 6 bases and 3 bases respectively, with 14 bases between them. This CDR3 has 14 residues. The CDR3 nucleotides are TGTGCCATCAGAGATCAGGGAACGGACACTGAAGCTTTCTTT. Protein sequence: CAIRDQGTDTEAFF.

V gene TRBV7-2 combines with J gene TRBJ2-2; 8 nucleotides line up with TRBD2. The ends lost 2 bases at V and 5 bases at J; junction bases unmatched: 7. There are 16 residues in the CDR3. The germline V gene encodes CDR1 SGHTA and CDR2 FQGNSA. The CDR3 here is CASSLTGLVGTGELFF. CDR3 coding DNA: TGTGCCAGCAGCTTAACGGGACTAGTGGGGACCGGGGAGCTGTTTTTT.

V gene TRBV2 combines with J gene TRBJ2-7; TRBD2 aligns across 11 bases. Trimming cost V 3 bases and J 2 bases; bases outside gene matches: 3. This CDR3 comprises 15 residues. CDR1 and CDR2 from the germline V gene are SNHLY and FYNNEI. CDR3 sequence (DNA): TGTGCCAGCAGTGAGCGGGGACTAGCGGCCTACGAGCAGTACTTC. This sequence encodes CASSERGLAAYEQYF.

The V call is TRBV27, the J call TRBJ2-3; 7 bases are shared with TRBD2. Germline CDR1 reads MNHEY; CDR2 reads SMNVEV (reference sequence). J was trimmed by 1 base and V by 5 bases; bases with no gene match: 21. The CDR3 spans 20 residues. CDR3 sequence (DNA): TGTGCCAGCAGTCGACCGGGGGGTATCGGGAGAAAGAAGGGCACAGATACGCAGTATTTT. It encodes CASSRPGGIGRKKGTDTQYF.

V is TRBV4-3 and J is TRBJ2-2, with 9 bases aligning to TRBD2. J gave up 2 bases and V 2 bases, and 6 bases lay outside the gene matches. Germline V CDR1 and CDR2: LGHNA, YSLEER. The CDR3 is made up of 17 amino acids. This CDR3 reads CASSQKAGGPNTGELFF. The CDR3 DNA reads TGCGCCAGCAGCCAAAAGGCGGGAGGGCCTAACACCGGGGAGCTGTTTTTT.

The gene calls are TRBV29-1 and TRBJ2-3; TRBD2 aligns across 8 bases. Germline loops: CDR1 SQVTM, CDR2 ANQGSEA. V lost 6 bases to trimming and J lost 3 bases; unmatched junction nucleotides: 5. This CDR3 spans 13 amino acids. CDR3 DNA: TGCAGCGTCACCGGGACTAGAACAGATACGCAGTATTTT. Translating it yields CSVTGTRTDTQYF.

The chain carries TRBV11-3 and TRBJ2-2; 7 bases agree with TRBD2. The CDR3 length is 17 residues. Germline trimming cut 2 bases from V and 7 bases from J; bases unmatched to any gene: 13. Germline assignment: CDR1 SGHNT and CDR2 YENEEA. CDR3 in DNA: TGTGCCAGCAGCTTAAGGGAGGGCGTGGGAATCGGCGGGGAGCTGTTTTTT. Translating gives CASSLREGVGIGGELFF.